The TCR beta chain under discussion was sequenced for a study of pediatric ulcerative colitis. Profiled with immunoSEQ multiplex PCR; TCRdb holds only in-frame clones, not every one. The sample records 25,000 to 35,000 clones, 82% being singletons. A note on this clone: Its specificity is not known.

Findings and caveats of the study: Repertoires came from total lymphocyte DNA, not specific subsets. Compared with controls, ulcerative colitis showed greater blood-rectum clone sharing. No controls had the two rectal clonotypes shared by ulcerative colitis patients.

This clonotype originated in a boy aged 5 to 17 with severe ulcerative colitis. The sequenced material came from blood.

The CDR3 DNA sequence: TGTGCCAGCAGCCCCCTCGGGACAGCCCTCAGGACCCAGTACTTC. It yields the protein CASSPLGTALRTQYF. This chain connects TRBV7-9 to TRBJ2-5, with 7 bases that match TRBD1. The length of the CDR3 is 15 residues. Germline assignment: CDR1 SEHNR and CDR2 FQNEAQ (reference sequence). The trim removed 5 bases at V and 7 bases at J, leaving 13 bases unmatched.